This T cell receptor beta chain stems from a study of blood T cells in healthy people across ages. A second PCR, run for about 6 to 11 cycles, used a sample-barcoded 5' primer plus a J-beta primer mix. TCRdb used MiXCR to reprocess the 5' RACE reads, holding one entry per CDR3 protein. The table records about 1.1 million distinct CDR3 sequences, about two fifths of them present only once. J was trimmed by 4 bases and V by 5 bases; bases with no gene match: 8. The CDR3 runs 16 residues. Ten or more counts support this clonotype. The receptor was isolated from a man in his late teens or twenties in good health. The specimen was blood. The V call is TRBV12-3 or TRBV12-4, the J call TRBJ1-2, with 12 bases lining up with TRBD1. This CDR3 reads CASSKGTGGSSYGYTF. As DNA, the CDR3 is TGTGCCAGCAGTAAGGGGACAGGGGGCTCTAGCTATGGCTACACCTTC.